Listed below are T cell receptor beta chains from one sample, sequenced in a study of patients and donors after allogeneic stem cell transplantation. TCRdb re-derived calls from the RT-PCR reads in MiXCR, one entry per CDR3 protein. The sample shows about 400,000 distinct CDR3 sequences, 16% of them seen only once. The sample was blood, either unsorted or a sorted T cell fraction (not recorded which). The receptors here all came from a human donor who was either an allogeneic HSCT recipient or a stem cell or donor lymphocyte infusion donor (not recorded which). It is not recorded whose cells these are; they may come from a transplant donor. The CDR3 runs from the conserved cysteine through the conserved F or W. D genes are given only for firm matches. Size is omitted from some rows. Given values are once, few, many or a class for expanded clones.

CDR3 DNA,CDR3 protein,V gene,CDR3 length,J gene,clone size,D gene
TGCAGTGCTAGTTACGAGGGGAACACCGGGGAGCTGTTTTTT,CSASYEGNTGELFF,TRBV20-1,14,TRBJ2-2,many,NA
TGTGCCAGCACCTCGAGGGGGGGCAATCAGCCCCAGCATTTT,CASTSRGGNQPQHF,TRBV12-3/TRBV12-4,14,TRBJ1-5,many,NA
TGCGCCAGCAGCTCGGGACTAGCGGGAGGGCCGGGGAACAATGAGCAGTTCTTC,CASSSGLAGGPGNNEQFF,TRBV5-1,18,TRBJ2-1,NA,TRBD2
TGTGCCAGCAGTTTCCAGGGTGGCAATCAGCCCCAGCATTTT,CASSFQGGNQPQHF,TRBV12-3/TRBV12-4,14,TRBJ1-5,many,NA
TGTGCCAGCAGCGTTTCTCCCGGGACAGTTATGAACACTGAAGCTTTCTTT,CASSVSPGTVMNTEAFF,TRBV9,17,TRBJ1-1,NA,TRBD1
TGTGCCAGCAGCTGGGACAGGGGGGCTCAATCCTACGAGCAGTACTTC,CASSWDRGAQSYEQYF,TRBV5-8,16,TRBJ2-7,NA,TRBD1
TGCAGTGCTAGCAAGACGGACGGAAACACCGGGGAGCTGTTTTTT,CSASKTDGNTGELFF,TRBV20-1,15,TRBJ2-2,few,NA
TGCGCCAGCAGCCACGCTCCGACTACCCCCAATGAGCAGTTCTTC,CASSHAPTTPNEQFF,TRBV4-1,15,TRBJ2-1,NA,NA
TGTGCCAGCAGCTTCCGGAAAAGCACAGATACGCAGTATTTT,CASSFRKSTDTQYF,TRBV7-8,14,TRBJ2-3,NA,NA
TGTGCCAGCAGGCCCGGGACAGGGAGTTGGAATGAGCAGTTCTTC,CASRPGTGSWNEQFF,TRBV2,15,TRBJ2-1,NA,TRBD1
TGTGCCAGCAGTTTAGGTCAGTACAGGGCCTACAATGAGCAGTTCTTC,CASSLGQYRAYNEQFF,TRBV12-3/TRBV12-4,16,TRBJ2-1,NA,NA
TGTGCCAGCAGCCATGGCCCCCTCAAGACCGGGGAGCTGTTTTTT,CASSHGPLKTGELFF,TRBV3-1,15,TRBJ2-2,NA,NA
TGTGCCATCAGTGACCTAGCGGGGGGCTACGAGCAGTACTTC,CAISDLAGGYEQYF,TRBV10-3,14,TRBJ2-7,NA,TRBD2
TGTGCCAGCAGCGTAGGTCCAGGGGGCCAGGCAGATACGCAGTATTTT,CASSVGPGGQADTQYF,TRBV9,16,TRBJ2-3,few,TRBD1
TGTGCCAGCAGCACAATGATGCGATCCAGCTCCTACAATGAGCAGTTCTTC,CASSTMMRSSSYNEQFF,TRBV7-3,17,TRBJ2-1,NA,NA
TGCGCCAGCAGCCTTCCTGCCGGACAGGGATACACCGGGGAGCTGTTTTTT,CASSLPAGQGYTGELFF,TRBV5-1,17,TRBJ2-2,few,TRBD1
TGTGCCAGCAGCTCCATGGACAGGGGGTTCGATGGCTACACCTTC,CASSSMDRGFDGYTF,TRBV7-2,15,TRBJ1-2,few,TRBD1
TGTGCCAGTACAGGGGCTAGCTCCTACAATGAGCAGTTCTTC,CASTGASSYNEQFF,TRBV27,14,TRBJ2-1,NA,TRBD1
TGTGCCAGCAGCCCAGGACTAGCGGGATGGGGAGATACGCAGTATTTT,CASSPGLAGWGDTQYF,TRBV5-6,16,TRBJ2-3,few,TRBD2
TGTGCCAGCAGTCGACCGGGGCCTAGCACAGATACGCAGTATTTT,CASSRPGPSTDTQYF,TRBV28,15,TRBJ2-3,few,NA